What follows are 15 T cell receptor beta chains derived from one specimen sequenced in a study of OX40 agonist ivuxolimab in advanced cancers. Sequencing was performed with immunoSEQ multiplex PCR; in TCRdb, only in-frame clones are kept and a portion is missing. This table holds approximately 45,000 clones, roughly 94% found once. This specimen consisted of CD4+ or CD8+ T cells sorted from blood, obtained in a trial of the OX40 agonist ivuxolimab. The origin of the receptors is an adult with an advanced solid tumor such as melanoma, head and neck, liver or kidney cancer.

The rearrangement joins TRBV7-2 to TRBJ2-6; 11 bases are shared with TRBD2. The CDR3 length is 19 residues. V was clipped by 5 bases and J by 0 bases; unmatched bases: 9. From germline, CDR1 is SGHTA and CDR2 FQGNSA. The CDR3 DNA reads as TGTGCCAGCAGCCCACGGACTAGCGGGTTCTCCTCTGGGGCCAACGTCCTGACTTTC. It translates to CASSPRTSGFSSGANVLTF.

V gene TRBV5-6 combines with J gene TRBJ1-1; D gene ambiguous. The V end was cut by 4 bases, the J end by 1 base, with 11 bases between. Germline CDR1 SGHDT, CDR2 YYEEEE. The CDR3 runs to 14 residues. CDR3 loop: CASSPSVGNTEAFF. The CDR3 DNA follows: TGTGCCAGCAGCCCCAGTGTAGGGAACACTGAAGCTTTCTTT.

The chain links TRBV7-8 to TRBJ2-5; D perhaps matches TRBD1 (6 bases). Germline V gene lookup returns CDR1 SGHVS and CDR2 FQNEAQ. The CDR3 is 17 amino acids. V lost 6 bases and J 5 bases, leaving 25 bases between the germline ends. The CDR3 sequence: CASRLGSGAPQGETQYF. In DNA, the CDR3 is TGTGCCAGCAGACTCGGGTCAGGGGCGCCCCAGGGGGAGACCCAGTACTTC.

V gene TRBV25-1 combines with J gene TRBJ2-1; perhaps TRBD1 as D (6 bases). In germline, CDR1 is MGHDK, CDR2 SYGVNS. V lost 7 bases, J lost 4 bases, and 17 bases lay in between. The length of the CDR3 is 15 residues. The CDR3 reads CASKAGARWYNEQFF. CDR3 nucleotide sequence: TGTGCCAGCAAGGCAGGGGCAAGGTGGTACAATGAGCAGTTCTTC.

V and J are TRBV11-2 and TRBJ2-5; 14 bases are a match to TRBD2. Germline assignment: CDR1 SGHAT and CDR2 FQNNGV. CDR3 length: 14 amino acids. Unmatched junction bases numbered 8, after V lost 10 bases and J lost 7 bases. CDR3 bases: TGTGCCACCACGACTAGCGGGAGGGCCGCGACCCAGTACTTC. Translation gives CATTTSGRAATQYF.

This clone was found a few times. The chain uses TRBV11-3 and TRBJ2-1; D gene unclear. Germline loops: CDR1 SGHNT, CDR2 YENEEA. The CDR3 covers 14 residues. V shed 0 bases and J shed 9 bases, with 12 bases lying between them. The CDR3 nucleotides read TGTGCCAGCAGCTTAGATCTTGGGATTCTTGAGCAGTTCTTC. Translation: CASSLDLGILEQFF. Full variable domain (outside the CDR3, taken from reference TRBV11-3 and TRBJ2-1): EAGVVQSPRYKIIEKKQPVAFWCNPISGHNTLYWYLQNLGQGPELLIRYENEEAVDDSQLPKDRFSAERLKGVDSTLKIQPAELGDSAVYLCASSLDLGILEQFFGPGTRLTVL.

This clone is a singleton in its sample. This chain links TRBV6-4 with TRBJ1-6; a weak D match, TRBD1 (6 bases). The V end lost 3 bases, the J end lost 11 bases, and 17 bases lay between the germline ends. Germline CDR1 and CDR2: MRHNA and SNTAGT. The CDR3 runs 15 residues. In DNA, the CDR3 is TGTGCCAGCAGTGATCAGGCAGGGGCTGTAGCACCCCTCCACTTT. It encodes CASSDQAGAVAPLHF.

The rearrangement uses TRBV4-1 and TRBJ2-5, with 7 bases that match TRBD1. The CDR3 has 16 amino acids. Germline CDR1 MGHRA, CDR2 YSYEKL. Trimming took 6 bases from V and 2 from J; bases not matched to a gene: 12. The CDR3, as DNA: TGCGCCAGCAGGGAATGGGCAGGGGGTCTACAAGAGACCCAGTACTTC. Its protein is CASREWAGGLQETQYF.

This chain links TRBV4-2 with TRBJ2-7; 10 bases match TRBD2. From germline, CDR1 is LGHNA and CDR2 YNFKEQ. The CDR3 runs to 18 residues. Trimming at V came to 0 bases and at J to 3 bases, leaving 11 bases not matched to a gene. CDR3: CASSQDPLTSGPHYEQYF. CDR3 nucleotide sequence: TGTGCCAGCAGCCAAGATCCCCTGACTAGCGGGCCTCACTACGAGCAGTACTTC.

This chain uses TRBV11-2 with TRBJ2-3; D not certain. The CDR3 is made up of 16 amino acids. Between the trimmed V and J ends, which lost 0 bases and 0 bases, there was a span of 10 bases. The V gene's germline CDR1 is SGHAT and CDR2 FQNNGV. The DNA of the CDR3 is TGTGCCAGCAGCTTAGACGACCGGCCCAGCACAGATACGCAGTATTTT. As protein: CASSLDDRPSTDTQYF.

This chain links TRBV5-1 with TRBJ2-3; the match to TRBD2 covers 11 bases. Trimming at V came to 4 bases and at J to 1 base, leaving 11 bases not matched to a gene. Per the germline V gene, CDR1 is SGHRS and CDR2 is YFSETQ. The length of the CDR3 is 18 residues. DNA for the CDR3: TGCGCCAGCAGCAACCAACTAGCGGGAGAAGTAGGCACAGATACGCAGTATTTT. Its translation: CASSNQLAGEVGTDTQYF.

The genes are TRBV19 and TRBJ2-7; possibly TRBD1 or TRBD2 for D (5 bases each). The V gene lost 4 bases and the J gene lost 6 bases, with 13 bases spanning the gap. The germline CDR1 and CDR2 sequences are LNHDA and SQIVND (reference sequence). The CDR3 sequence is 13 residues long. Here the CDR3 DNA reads TGTGCCAGTAGTAGACAGTTTCGGGGCGAGCAGTACTTC. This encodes CASSRQFRGEQYF.

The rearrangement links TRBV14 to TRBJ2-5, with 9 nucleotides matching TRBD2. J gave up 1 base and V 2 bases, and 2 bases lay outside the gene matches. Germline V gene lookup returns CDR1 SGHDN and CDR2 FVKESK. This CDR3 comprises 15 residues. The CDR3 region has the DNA TGTGCCAGCAGCCAACTAGCGGGGATCCAAGAGACCCAGTACTTC. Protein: CASSQLAGIQETQYF.

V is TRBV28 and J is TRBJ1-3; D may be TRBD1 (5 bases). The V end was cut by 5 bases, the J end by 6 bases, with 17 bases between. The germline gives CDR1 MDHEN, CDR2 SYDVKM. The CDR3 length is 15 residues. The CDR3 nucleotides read TGTGCCAGCAGTCCGGGACTCGGGACTATAAACACCATATATTTT. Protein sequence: CASSPGLGTINTIYF.

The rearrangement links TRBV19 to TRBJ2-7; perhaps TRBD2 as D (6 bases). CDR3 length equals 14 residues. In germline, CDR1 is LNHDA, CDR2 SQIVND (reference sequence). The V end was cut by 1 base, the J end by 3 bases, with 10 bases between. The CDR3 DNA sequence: TGTGCCAGTAGTATAGCAGCGGGTAGCTACGAGCAGTACTTC. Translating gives CASSIAAGSYEQYF.